Listed here are 23 T cell receptor beta chains from one sample, sequenced in a study of T cell repertoires in cytomegalovirus infection. TCRdb processed the reads anew with MiXCR; each CDR3 protein has one entry. The data contain 100,000 to 150,000 distinct CDR3 sequences, 32% of them singletons. No antigen has been identified for these receptors. Specimen: CD8+ T cells from cultured PBMCs, collected from culture after CMV antigen stimulation. These receptor sequences come from a human donor in good health (CMV status not recorded). Some clones in this sample may be carry-over from other donors' samples.

In this sample, this clonotype turned up once. This chain uses TRBV4-1 with TRBJ1-4; no reliable D call. The CDR3 is made up of 14 amino acids. Germline V gene data show CDR1 as MGHRA and CDR2 as YSYEKL. V was trimmed by 5 bases and J by 5 bases, leaving 12 bases between them. The CDR3 here is CASSTISINEKLFF. The CDR3 DNA is TGCGCCAGCAGCACCATTTCCATCAATGAAAAACTGTTTTTT.

The chain has TRBV7-6 and TRBJ2-7; no clear D gene. Trimming took off 5 bases at V and 0 bases at J, with 11 bases between the two ends. The germline V gene encodes CDR1 SGHVS and CDR2 FNYEAQ. The CDR3 consists of 14 residues. CDR3 in amino acids: CASSLGSVSYEQYF. Here the CDR3 DNA reads TGTGCCAGCAGCCTCGGGTCGGTCTCCTACGAGCAGTACTTC.

The rearrangement joins TRBV12-3 or TRBV12-4 to TRBJ1-2, with D maybe TRBD1 (5 bases). Trimming shortened V by 2 bases and J by 6 bases, and 10 bases separated the two germline ends. The CDR3 has 13 amino acids. DNA for the CDR3: TGTGCCAGCAGTTTATACAGGTTGGATGGCTACACCTTC. It is translated as CASSLYRLDGYTF.

The chain combines TRBV29-1 with TRBJ2-5; TRBD2 might be the D (6 bases). CDR1 is SQVTM, CDR2 ANQGSEA, per germline. The CDR3 spans 15 residues. The V end lost 0 bases, the J end lost 5 bases, and 16 bases lay between the germline ends. The CDR3 here is CSVEEWGGDGETQYF. The CDR3 DNA is TGCAGCGTTGAAGAGTGGGGCGGGGACGGGGAGACCCAGTACTTC.

A few counts support this clonotype. V is TRBV5-6 and J is TRBJ2-7, with a possible D match to TRBD2 (5 bases). The CDR3 is made up of 15 amino acids. Trimming took 3 bases from V and 0 from J, leaving 13 bases between them. Germline-derived CDR1 and CDR2 are SGHDT and YYEEEE. In DNA, the CDR3 is TGTGCCAGCAGCTCGCCCCCGGCGGGCTCCTACGAGCAGTACTTC. Protein product: CASSSPPAGSYEQYF.

The chain is built from TRBV7-2 and TRBJ2-7, with TRBD2 matching over 10 bases. Germline CDR1 SGHTA, CDR2 FQGNSA. Unmatched junction bases numbered 13, after V lost 5 bases and J lost 3 bases. The CDR3 runs 17 residues. CDR3 sequence (DNA): TGTGCCAGCAGCCAGGAGTGGGAACTAGCGGGGAACTACGAGCAGTACTTC. Its translation: CASSQEWELAGNYEQYF.

This clonotype was observed a few times. V and J are TRBV7-2 and TRBJ2-7, with D unclear. Between the trimmed V and J ends, which lost 1 base and 2 bases, there was a span of 9 bases. From germline, CDR1 is SGHTA and CDR2 FQGNSA. There are 14 residues in the CDR3. DNA of the CDR3: TGTGCCAGCAGCTTAGATCTCCCTCCCTACGAGCAGTACTTC. Protein sequence: CASSLDLPPYEQYF.

This clonotype was seen only a few times. The chain links TRBV11-2 to TRBJ1-3; no clear D. CDR1 SGHAT and CDR2 FQNNGV come from the germline V gene. Deletions cut 0 bases from V and 0 bases from J, with 21 bases between. The CDR3 consists of 20 residues. Here the CDR3 reads CASSLDGSVYSNSSGNTIYF. The CDR3 DNA reads TGTGCCAGCAGCTTAGATGGGTCGGTGTACAGCAACAGCTCTGGAAACACCATATATTTT.

Ten or more counts support this clonotype. The V gene is TRBV6-5, the J gene TRBJ2-7, with D possibly TRBD1 on 7 matching bases. The germline V gene has CDR1 MNHEY and CDR2 SVGAGI. Trimming shortened V by 2 bases and J by 6 bases, and 17 bases separated the two germline ends. This CDR3 is 15 amino acids long. The CDR3 loop is CASSYRVEGAGEQYF. CDR3 DNA sequence: TGTGCCAGCAGTTACCGCGTGGAGGGGGCAGGCGAGCAGTACTTC.

The V call is TRBV4-1, the J call TRBJ2-5; 8 nucleotides match TRBD2. CDR3 length: 17 residues. Germline CDR1 MGHRA, CDR2 YSYEKL. V lost 0 bases to trimming and J lost 2 bases; unmatched junction nucleotides: 8. The CDR3 loop is CASSQDPTSGYQETQYF. In DNA form, the CDR3 reads TGCGCCAGCAGCCAAGATCCCACTAGCGGATATCAAGAGACCCAGTACTTC.

The V call is TRBV20-1, the J call TRBJ2-7; D gene unclear. Trimming left V 0 bases short and J 3 bases short, with 12 bases between. This CDR3 has 14 amino acids. Germline-derived CDR1 and CDR2 are DFQATT and SNEGSKA (reference sequence). Written as DNA, the CDR3 is TGCAGTGCTAGAGATGGTACAGACCACTACGAGCAGTACTTC. Translation: CSARDGTDHYEQYF.

This chain connects TRBV27 to TRBJ1-6; 9 bases agree with TRBD1. The J segment lost 3 bases and the V segment lost 6 bases, leaving 3 bases of the junction unmatched. This CDR3 region has 15 residues. Germline values: CDR1 MNHEY, CDR2 SMNVEV (reference sequence). This chain's CDR3 is CASRPTGGYNSPLHF. In DNA, the CDR3 is TGTGCCAGCAGACCGACAGGGGGCTATAATTCACCCCTCCACTTT.

The genes are TRBV11-2 and TRBJ2-1, with D uncertain. Germline V gene sequence: CDR1 SGHAT, CDR2 FQNNGV. This CDR3 is 17 amino acids long. Deletions cut 1 base from V and 8 bases from J, with 21 bases between. The CDR3 loop reads CASSLVVPSASIHEQFF. CDR3 DNA sequence: TGTGCCAGCAGCTTAGTGGTTCCATCAGCCTCAATCCATGAGCAGTTCTTC.

V gene TRBV4-2 combines with J gene TRBJ2-7; maybe TRBD1 (6 bases). V lost 6 bases, J lost 3 bases, and 9 bases lay in between. Germline CDR1 LGHNA, CDR2 YNFKEQ. The CDR3 is made up of 12 amino acids. This CDR3 reads CASRGAGYEQYF. CDR3 sequence (DNA): TGTGCCAGCAGGGGGGCCGGCTACGAGCAGTACTTC.

This chain connects TRBV6-1 to TRBJ2-1, with D perhaps matching TRBD1 (6 bases). Germline assignment: CDR1 MNHNS and CDR2 SASEGT. V lost 5 bases and J 2 bases, leaving 16 bases between the germline ends. This CDR3 comprises 16 residues. The CDR3 spells CASSSISGATYNEQFF. The DNA of the CDR3 is TGTGCCAGCAGTTCGATCTCAGGGGCTACCTACAATGAGCAGTTCTTC.

The chain uses TRBV6-2 or TRBV6-3 and TRBJ1-5; D is perhaps TRBD1 (5 bases). Germline V gives CDR1 MNHEY, CDR2 SVGEGT. The CDR3 spans 15 residues. V lost 0 bases and J lost 5, with 11 bases in between. CDR3 sequence: CASSYSMGEDQPQHF. Here the CDR3 DNA reads TGTGCCAGCAGTTACTCGATGGGGGAAGATCAGCCCCAGCATTTT.

At least ten counts were recorded for this clonotype. V gene TRBV5-4 combines with J gene TRBJ2-2, with D tentatively TRBD2 (6 bases). The CDR3 contains 14 residues. The germline V gene has CDR1 SGHNT and CDR2 YYREEE (reference sequence). Trimming left V 6 bases short and J 7 bases short, with 16 bases between. The CDR3 loop is CASNFRGGNGELFF. The CDR3, as DNA: TGTGCCAGCAACTTCCGGGGAGGCAACGGGGAGCTGTTTTTT.

The J gene is TRBJ1-4, the V gene TRBV2, with D tentatively TRBD1 (5 bases). Germline assignment: CDR1 SNHLY and CDR2 FYNNEI. The CDR3 is 16 amino acids. V was cut by 5 bases and J by 2 bases, with 15 bases left in between. CDR3 DNA: TGTGCCAGCAGTAGACTTACAGGTCCGACTAATGAAAAACTGTTTTTT. It encodes CASSRLTGPTNEKLFF.

A few counts support this clonotype. V usage is TRBV12-3 or TRBV12-4 and J usage is TRBJ1-1; 8 nucleotides agree with TRBD1. There are 16 residues in the CDR3. V gave up 5 bases and J gave up 5 bases; unmatched junction bases: 13. The CDR3 region has the DNA TGTGCCAGCAGTCCCTCATGGCGCAGGGGGCTTACTGAAGCTTTCTTT. This encodes CASSPSWRRGLTEAFF.

The chain combines TRBV7-2 with TRBJ2-3; tentatively, D is TRBD1 or TRBD2 (6 bases each). Germline V gives CDR1 SGHTA, CDR2 FQGNSA. The CDR3 has 16 residues. V was clipped by 1 base and J by 3 bases, with 14 bases between them. The CDR3 DNA sequence: TGTGCCAGCAGCTTAGTACAGGGCGGAGGGACAGATACGCAGTATTTT. It encodes CASSLVQGGGTDTQYF.

This chain uses TRBV19 with TRBJ2-1; perhaps D is TRBD1 or TRBD2 (7 bases each). The V and J ends lost 8 bases and 2 bases respectively, with 13 bases between them. Germline V gene sequence: CDR1 LNHDA, CDR2 SQIVND (reference sequence). The CDR3 length is 14 residues. This CDR3 reads CASAQGGTYNEQFF. The CDR3 bases are TGTGCCAGTGCGCAGGGGGGGACCTACAATGAGCAGTTCTTC.

The chain employs TRBV27 and TRBJ1-4; D not resolved. CDR3 length: 15 amino acids. V lost 7 bases and J 0 bases, leaving 12 bases between the germline ends. Germline V gene data show CDR1 as MNHEY and CDR2 as SMNVEV (reference sequence). This CDR3 is CASTNLRATNEKLFF. The DNA for the CDR3 is TGTGCCAGCACCAACTTGCGGGCAACTAATGAAAAACTGTTTTTT.

The J gene is TRBJ2-7, the V gene TRBV20-1, with 10 positions matching TRBD1. The CDR3 is 13 residues long. Per germline, CDR1 DFQATT and CDR2 SNEGSKA (reference sequence). The ends lost 1 base at V and 6 bases at J; junction bases unmatched: 3. CDR3: CSARGTGGAEQYF. In nucleotides, the CDR3 is TGCAGTGCTAGAGGGACAGGGGGAGCCGAGCAGTACTTC.